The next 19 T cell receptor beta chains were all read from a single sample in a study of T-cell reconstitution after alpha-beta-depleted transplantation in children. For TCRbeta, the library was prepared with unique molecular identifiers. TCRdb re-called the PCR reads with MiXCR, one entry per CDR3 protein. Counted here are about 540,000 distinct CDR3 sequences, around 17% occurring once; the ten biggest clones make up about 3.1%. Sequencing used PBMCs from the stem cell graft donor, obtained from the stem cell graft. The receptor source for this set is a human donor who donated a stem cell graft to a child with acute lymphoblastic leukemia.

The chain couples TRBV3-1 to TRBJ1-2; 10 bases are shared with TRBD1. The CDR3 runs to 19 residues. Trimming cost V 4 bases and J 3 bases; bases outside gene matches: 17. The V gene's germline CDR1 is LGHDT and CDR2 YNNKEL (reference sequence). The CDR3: CASSPSFWTGGPKDYGYTF. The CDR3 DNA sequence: TGTGCCAGCAGCCCATCCTTCTGGACAGGGGGTCCAAAAGACTATGGCTACACCTTC.

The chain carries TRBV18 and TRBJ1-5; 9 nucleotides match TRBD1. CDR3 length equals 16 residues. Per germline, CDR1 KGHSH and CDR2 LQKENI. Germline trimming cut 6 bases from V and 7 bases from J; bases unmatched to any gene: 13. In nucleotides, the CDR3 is TGTGCCAGCTCCCGGGGACAGGGCGCTAATATCCAGCCCCAGCATTTT. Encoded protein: CASSRGQGANIQPQHF.

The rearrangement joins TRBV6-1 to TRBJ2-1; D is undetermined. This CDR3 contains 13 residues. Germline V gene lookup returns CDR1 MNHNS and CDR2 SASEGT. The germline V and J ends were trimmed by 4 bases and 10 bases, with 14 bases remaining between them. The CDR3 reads CASSGSGPREQFF. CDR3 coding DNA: TGTGCCAGCAGTGGTTCAGGTCCCCGGGAGCAGTTCTTC.

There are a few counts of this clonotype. The CDR3 DNA is TGTGCCTGGGGAAGGGGGAATGGAGAAGGCTACACCTTC. Translation gives CAWGRGNGEGYTF. The chain joins TRBV30 to TRBJ1-2; D may be TRBD1 (6 bases). Germline CDR1 GTSNPN, CDR2 SVGIG (reference sequence). CDR3 length: 13 amino acids. The ends were cut back, 5 bases at V and 8 bases at J, with 18 bases in the middle.

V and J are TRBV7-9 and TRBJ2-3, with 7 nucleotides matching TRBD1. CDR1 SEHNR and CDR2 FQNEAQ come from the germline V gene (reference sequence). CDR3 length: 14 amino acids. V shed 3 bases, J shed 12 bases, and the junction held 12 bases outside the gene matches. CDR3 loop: CASSFSDRVTAQYF. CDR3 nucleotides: TGTGCCAGCAGCTTCTCAGACAGGGTAACGGCACAGTATTTT. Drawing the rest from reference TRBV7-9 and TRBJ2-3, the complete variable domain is DTGVSQNPRHKITKRGQNVTFRCDPISEHNRLYWYRQTLGQGPEFLTYFQNEAQLEKSRLLSDRFSAERPKGSFSTLEIQRTEQGDSAMYLCASSFSDRVTAQYFGPGTRLTVL.

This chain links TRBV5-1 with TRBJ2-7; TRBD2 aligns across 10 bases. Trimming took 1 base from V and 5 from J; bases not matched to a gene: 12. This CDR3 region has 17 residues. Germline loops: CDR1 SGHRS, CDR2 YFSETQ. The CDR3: CASSLPRLAGVGHEQYF. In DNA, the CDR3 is TGCGCCAGCAGCTTGCCCCGCCTAGCGGGAGTGGGCCACGAGCAGTACTTC.

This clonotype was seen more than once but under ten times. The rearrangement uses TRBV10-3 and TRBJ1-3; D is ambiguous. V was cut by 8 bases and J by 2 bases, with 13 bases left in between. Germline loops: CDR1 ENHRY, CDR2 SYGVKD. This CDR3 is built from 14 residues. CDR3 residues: CAIAPALAGNTIYF. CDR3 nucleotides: TGTGCCATCGCCCCCGCCCTGGCTGGAAACACCATATATTTT.

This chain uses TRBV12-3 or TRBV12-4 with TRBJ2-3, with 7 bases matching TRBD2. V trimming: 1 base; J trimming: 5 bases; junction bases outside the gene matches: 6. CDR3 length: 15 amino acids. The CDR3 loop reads CASSLGGSEIDTQYF. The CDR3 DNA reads TGTGCCAGCAGTTTAGGCGGGAGCGAGATAGATACGCAGTATTTT.

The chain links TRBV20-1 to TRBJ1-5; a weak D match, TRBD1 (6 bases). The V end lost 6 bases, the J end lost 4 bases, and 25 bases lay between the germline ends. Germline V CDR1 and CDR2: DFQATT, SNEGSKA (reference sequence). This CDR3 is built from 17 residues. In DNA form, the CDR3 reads TGCAGTGCAAGGCTCCCGGTACAGGGAAGAGAGAATCAGCCCCAGCATTTT. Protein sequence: CSARLPVQGRENQPQHF.

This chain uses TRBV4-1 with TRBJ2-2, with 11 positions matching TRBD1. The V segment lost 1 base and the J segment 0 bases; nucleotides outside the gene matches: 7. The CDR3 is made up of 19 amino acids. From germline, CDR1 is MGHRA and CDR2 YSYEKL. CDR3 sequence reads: CASSQAYGQGAPNTGELFF. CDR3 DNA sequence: TGCGCCAGCAGCCAAGCATACGGACAGGGGGCCCCGAACACCGGGGAGCTGTTTTTT.

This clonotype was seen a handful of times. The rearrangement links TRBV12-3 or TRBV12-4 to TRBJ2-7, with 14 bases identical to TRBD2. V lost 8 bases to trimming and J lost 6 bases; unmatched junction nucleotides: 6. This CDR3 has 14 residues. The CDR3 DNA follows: TGTGCCAGCGCTGGGGGACTAGCGGGAGCCGAGCAGTACTTC. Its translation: CASAGGLAGAEQYF.

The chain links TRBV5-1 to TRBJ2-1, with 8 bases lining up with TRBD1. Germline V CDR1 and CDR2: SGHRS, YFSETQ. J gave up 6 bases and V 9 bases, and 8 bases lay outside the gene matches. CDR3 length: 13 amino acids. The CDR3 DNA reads TGCGCCACAGCTTGGACAGGGTCCAATGAGCAGTTCTTC. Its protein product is CATAWTGSNEQFF.

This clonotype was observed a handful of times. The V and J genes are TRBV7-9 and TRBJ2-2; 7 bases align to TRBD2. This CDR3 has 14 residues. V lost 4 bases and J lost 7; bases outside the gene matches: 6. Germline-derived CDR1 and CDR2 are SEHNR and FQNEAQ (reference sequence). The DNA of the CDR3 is TGTGCCAGCAGCTCGACTAGCCAGAACGGGGAGCTGTTTTTT. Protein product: CASSSTSQNGELFF.

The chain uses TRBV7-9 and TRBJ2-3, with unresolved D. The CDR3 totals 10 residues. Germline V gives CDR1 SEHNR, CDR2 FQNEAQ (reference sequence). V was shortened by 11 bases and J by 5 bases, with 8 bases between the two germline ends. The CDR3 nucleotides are TGTGCCGCCGAGATAGATACGCAGTATTTT. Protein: CAAEIDTQYF.

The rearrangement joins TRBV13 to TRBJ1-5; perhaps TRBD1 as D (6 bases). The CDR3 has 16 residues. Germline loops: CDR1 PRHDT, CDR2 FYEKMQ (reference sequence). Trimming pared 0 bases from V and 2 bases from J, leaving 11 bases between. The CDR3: CASSLGIAGGNQPQHF. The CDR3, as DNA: TGTGCCAGCAGCTTAGGCATAGCAGGGGGCAATCAGCCCCAGCATTTT.

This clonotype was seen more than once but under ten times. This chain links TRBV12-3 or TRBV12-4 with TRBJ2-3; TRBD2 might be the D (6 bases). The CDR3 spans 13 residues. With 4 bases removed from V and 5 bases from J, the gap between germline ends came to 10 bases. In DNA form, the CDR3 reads TGTGCCAGCAGTTCTCCGGGGGTAGATACGCAGTATTTT. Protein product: CASSSPGVDTQYF.

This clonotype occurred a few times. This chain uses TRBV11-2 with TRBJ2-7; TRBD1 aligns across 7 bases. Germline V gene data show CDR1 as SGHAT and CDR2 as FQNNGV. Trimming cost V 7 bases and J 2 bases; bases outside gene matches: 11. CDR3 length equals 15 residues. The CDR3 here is CASNSGRDSAYEQYF. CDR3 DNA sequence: TGTGCCAGCAACTCCGGCCGGGACAGTGCCTACGAGCAGTACTTC.

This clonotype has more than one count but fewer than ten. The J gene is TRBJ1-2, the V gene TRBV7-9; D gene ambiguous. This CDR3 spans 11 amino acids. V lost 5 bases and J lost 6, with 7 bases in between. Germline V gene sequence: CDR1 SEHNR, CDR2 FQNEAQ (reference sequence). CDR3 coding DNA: TGTGCCAGCAGCCCCGACCATGGCTACACCTTC. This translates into CASSPDHGYTF.

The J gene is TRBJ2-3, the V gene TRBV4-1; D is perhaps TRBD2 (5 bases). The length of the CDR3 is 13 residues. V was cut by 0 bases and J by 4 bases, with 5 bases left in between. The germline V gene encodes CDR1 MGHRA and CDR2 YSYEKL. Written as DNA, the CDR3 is TGCGCCAGCAGCCAAGAGGAGGCAGATACGCAGTATTTT. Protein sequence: CASSQEEADTQYF.